This is a list of T cell receptor beta chains from one sample in a study of blood T cell repertoires in COVID-19. This table comes from immunoSEQ multiplex PCR, and its TCRdb copy is limited to in-frame clones, with some not included. The sample has around 70,000 clones; approximately 80% are singletons. Sequenced material: peripheral blood. The receptor source for this set is a human donor in a cohort sampled during active COVID-19. Both conserved end residues are part of each CDR3. D genes are given only for firm matches. Clone size, where shown, is once, few, many, or a class for clones that have expanded.

>-|TRBV7-2|TRBJ2-7|TRBD2
TGTGCCTCACGCTCTAGCGGATCCTACGAGCAGTACTTC
CASRSSGSYEQYF
>once|TRBV6-2/TRBV6-3|TRBJ1-5|-
TGTGCCAGCAGTCACAGAGGGTCAGAGGGTCAGCCCCAGCATTTT
CASSHRGSEGQPQHF
>-|TRBV3-1/TRBV3-2|TRBJ2-1|-
TGTGCCAGCAGCCAAGGCGGGTCTAAGGTGGGGTGGAATGAGCAGTTCTTC
CASSQGGSKVGWNEQFF
>-|TRBV28|TRBJ2-7|TRBD2
TGTGCCAGCAGTTTAGGTCCAGGGAGGGGGTACTTC
CASSLGPGRGYF
>-|TRBV5-1|TRBJ2-7|TRBD2
TGCGCCAGCAGCCAGGGACTAGCACCCTCCGAGCAGTACTTC
CASSQGLAPSEQYF
>-|TRBV27|TRBJ1-2|-
TGTGCCAGCCCACCCCGGGACACCCCCGGTCGTAGCTATGGCTACACCTTC
CASPPRDTPGRSYGYTF
>-|TRBV4-1|TRBJ2-7|-
TGCGCCAGCAGCCAAGAAGACAGGACAATCTCCTACGAGCAGTACTTC
CASSQEDRTISYEQYF
>once|TRBV15|TRBJ2-6|-
TGTGCCACCAGCAGAGAACTGCTAAGGGGGGCTAGCGGTGGATCTGGGGCCAACGTCCTGACTTTC
CATSRELLRGASGGSGANVLTF
>-|TRBV7-6|TRBJ2-3|-
TGTGCCAGCAGCTTAGCGGGAGTGGGCACAGATACGCAGTATTTT
CASSLAGVGTDTQYF
>-|TRBV30|TRBJ2-5|TRBD2
TGTGCCTGGAGTGTCGGTAGCGGGGTGAAGGAGACCCAGTACTTC
CAWSVGSGVKETQYF
>-|TRBV7-2|TRBJ2-5|-
TGTGCCAGCAGCCAAACACCCCTGGGACACTACCAAGAGACCCAGTACTTC
CASSQTPLGHYQETQYF
>-|TRBV5-1|TRBJ2-7|TRBD1
TGCGCCAGCAAATTCAGGACAGGCTCCTACGAGCAGTACTTC
CASKFRTGSYEQYF
>-|TRBV2|TRBJ2-7|-
TGTGCCAGCAGCCTCGGCAGGAATTACGAGCAGTACTTC
CASSLGRNYEQYF
>-|TRBV7-6|TRBJ1-5|TRBD1
TGTGCCAGCAGCTTAGATGGCAGGGGGAATCAGCCCCAGCATTTT
CASSLDGRGNQPQHF
>-|TRBV9|TRBJ2-2|-
TGTGCCAGCAGTGGCATAAACACCGGGGAGCTGTTTTTT
CASSGINTGELFF
>-|TRBV28|TRBJ1-6|-
TGTGCCAGCAGTCCCTCATCCGGGGTCGGCTCACCCCTCCACTTT
CASSPSSGVGSPLHF